Reported below is one TCR beta chain. Its antigen is not known. Amplification used 60 Vbeta primers and 13 Jbeta primers. Data came from immunoSEQ multiplex PCR; TCRdb stores just in-frame clones and leaves some out. In the table there are about 120,000 clones, approximately 80% of which are singletons. Though probably carrying unrecorded immune exposures, donors were nominally healthy at sampling. This sample was taken from a study of cytomegalovirus exposure and HLA in healthy donors. The germline gives CDR1 SGHVS, CDR2 FNYEAQ. V trimming: 0 bases; J trimming: 4 bases; junction bases outside the gene matches: 11. The CDR3 totals 18 residues. Study outcomes and limitations: Later analysis identified several of the most significant clusters that appeared linked to common viral pathogens. Researchers reported that three CMV-associated chains were confirmed in vitro as CMV antigen-specific. Overall, approximately 150 TCR beta chains were annotated as cytomegalovirus-associated.

The source of this sequence is a man aged 40-50 years in good health and CMV-seropositive. The chain employs TRBV7-6 and TRBJ2-3; 9 nucleotides align to TRBD2. The sequenced material came from PBMCs. The CDR3 DNA sequence: TGTGCCAGCAGCTTAGCGCCTAGCGGGGAGCCAATGGCAGATACGCAGTATTTT. As protein: CASSLAPSGEPMADTQYF.